The T cell receptor beta chain described here comes from a study of T-cell reconstitution after alpha-beta-depleted transplantation in children (dated by TCRdb to the mid-2010s). Context from the whole study: Using TCR repertoire profiling, the study followed T-cell immune reconstitution in a quantitative way in children after TCRalphabeta/CD19-depleted allogeneic hematopoietic cell transplantation.

The germline ends are 14 bases apart after V is trimmed by 2 bases and J by 0 bases. CDR1 and CDR2 are read off the germline V gene as MDHEN and SYDVKM. Spanning cysteine to phenylalanine, the CDR3 consists of 16 amino acids. The only DNA kept is the CDR3, 48 bases in frame from the first base. Library generation was performed with PCR. The sequencing machine was an Illumina HiSeq 2500. TCR libraries were prepared with molecular barcoding, using unique molecular identifiers to normalize TCRbeta repertoire quantification. TCRdb itself trimmed the public reads at Q25 with fastp, ran MiXCR and retained productive beta chains. Rows matching on CDR3 protein sequence are summarized as one entry with the most common DNA and genes. This sample has about 370,000 distinct CDR3 sequences in its table, and around 21% of those were observed once. The ten largest clones capture less than 4.5% of the sample. About this clonotype itself: Which antigen it targets is not known. Base-call qualities are not available, and no considerably larger clone is one nucleotide away.

The clonotype was recovered from a human donor who donated a stem cell graft to a child with acute myeloid leukemia. The sequence is built from TRBV28 and TRBJ2-7; no D gene is confidently identified. Sequences were derived from PBMCs from the stem cell graft donor, sampled from the stem cell graft. Here the CDR3 is given as CASSLRSVVSSYEQYF. The nucleotide sequence reads as follows: TGTGCCAGCAGTTTAAGGTCCGTGGTAAGCTCCTACGAGCAGTACTTC. Outside the CDR3, residues come from the reference TRBV28 and TRBJ2-7 proteins, so the full variable domain is: DVKVTQSSRYLVKRTGEKVFLECVQDMDHENMFWYRQDPGLGLRLIYFSYDVKMKEKGDIPEGYSVSREKKERFSLILESASTNQTSMYLCASSLRSVVSSYEQYFGPGTRLTVT.